This note documents a single TCR beta chain sequence. V gave up 5 bases and J gave up 4 bases, with 11 bases separating them. The CDR3 extends over 14 amino acids. The V gene's germline CDR1 is MNHEY and CDR2 SMNVEV (reference sequence). The data are from a study of shared clonotypes between healthy human individuals. Profiled with immunoSEQ multiplex PCR; TCRdb holds only in-frame clones, not every one. The repertoire includes around 2.5 million clones, approximately 94% of them detected once, and approximately 0.36% sits in the top ten. The chain carries TRBV27 and TRBJ2-2; D unresolved. The sequence was collected from a man aged 18 to 30 in good health. Some clones in this sample may be carry-over from other donors' samples. Sequences were obtained from naive CD4+ T cells from PBMCs. Subset specified: CD45RA+ positively selected. The CDR3 here is CASSVATSTGELFF. The CDR3 nucleotides are TGTGCCAGCAGTGTAGCTACAAGCACCGGGGAGCTGTTTTTT.